This T cell receptor (beta chain) derives from a study of blood T cells in healthy people across ages (dated by TCRdb to between 2014 and 2016). Study-level background: In model experiments, template switching captured about one uniquely barcoded TCR beta cDNA molecule for every two T cells. The donors were split into four age groups: young (average roughly 15 years), middle-aged (39), aged (more than 55) and long-lived (roughly 77). To avoid experimental bias, donors of different ages were distributed randomly across sequencing lanes. Using the same blood draw, the study looked at two additional independent replicas of 1 million unique cDNA reads for two donors, one aged 18 to 30 and the other aged 80 or older. To track age-related changes in TCR beta repertoire diversity, the study relied on deep sequencing normalized with unique cDNA molecular identifiers.

The roughly 38 donors, aged about 6 to 95 years, were systemically healthy Caucasian individuals from Russia. Each donor gave ten milliliters of peripheral blood, collected into EDTA-treated Vacutainer tubes. Ficoll-Paque density-gradient centrifugation was used to isolate PBMCs, with at least 6 million obtained per sample. Total RNA was extracted from PBMCs with Trizol reagent, with at least 6 micrograms obtained per sample. The percentages of naive CD45RAhigh/CD27high T cells were determined by flow cytometry on a PBMC aliquot from every donor. Study-wide conclusions, independent of this receptor: Observed TCR beta diversity per million T cells fell roughly linearly with age, and a significant reduction was already apparent by age around 39. Estimates of total diversity based on one million sequenced T cells were regarded as lower bounds and as underestimates. Compared with the aged group, the long-lived group had more naive CD4+ T cells, fewer expanded clones and increased TCR diversity, suggesting age selection. Because profiling used bulk unsorted PBMCs, naive and antigen-experienced compartments could not be compared conclusively. Because the CMV infection status of the donors was unknown, age-related changes in expanded clonotypes may potentially have been confounded. A strong correlation was found between observed TCR beta diversity and the percentage of naive T cells measured by flow cytometry.

The CDR3 measures 15 amino acids from cysteine to phenylalanine. Of all the DNA, just the CDR3 is kept, 45 bases in frame from base 1. As encoded in the germline V gene (reference sequence), CDR1 is SEHNR while CDR2 is FQNEAQ. Concerning this clonotype: Its target antigen remains unknown. Qualities for individual bases were not recorded, and no much larger clone is one base off.

Library generation was performed with 5' RACE. A second about 7 to 11 cycle PCR used a sample-barcoded 5' primer and a J-beta primer mix. Each TCR beta cDNA molecule received a unique molecular identifier from a template-switch 5' adaptor carrying 12 random nucleotides. Each sample yielded at least 3 million CDR3-containing paired-end reads. First-strand cDNA synthesis was performed from all RNA using the Mint cDNA synthesis kit, with priming by a TRBC-specific oligonucleotide. Following uracil-DNA glycosylase treatment, all cDNA underwent a first 18-cycle PCR with the universal primers M1SS and BC2_uni_R. The study's own analysis went as follows. For normalization, 1 million high-quality reads were randomly selected from each sample, with every read carrying a distinct molecular identifier. Instead of being binned into consensus sequences, reads with shared molecular identifiers were discarded. MiTCR, run with a Q25 quality threshold and the strictest error-elimination algorithm, handled CDR3 identification, clonotype clustering and error correction. A nonparametric unseen species model with Euler transformation was used to estimate lower-bound total TCR beta diversity. Clones were called with MiXCR by TCRdb after fastp trimmed the public reads at Q25, and only in-frame beta chains were retained. Merged by CDR3 protein, the rows form single entries marked with the most common genes and DNA. The V and J calls reflect TCRdb's pipeline rather than the authors' work. This sample lists 1.5 million to 2 million distinct CDR3 sequences; 30% to 40% were detected once. The top ten constitute under 30% of the sample.

The rearranged chain carries TRBV7-9 and TRBJ2-4, with the D gene not confidently named. The J call may be in error: the DNA end matches TRBJ2-7 better. This TCR came from a human donor in good health. Sequencing was performed on blood. In nucleotide form, the sequence is TGTGCCAGCAGCTTAGTAGGCCTGGGATCCTACGAGCAGTACTTC. This gives the protein CASSLVGLGSYEQYF.